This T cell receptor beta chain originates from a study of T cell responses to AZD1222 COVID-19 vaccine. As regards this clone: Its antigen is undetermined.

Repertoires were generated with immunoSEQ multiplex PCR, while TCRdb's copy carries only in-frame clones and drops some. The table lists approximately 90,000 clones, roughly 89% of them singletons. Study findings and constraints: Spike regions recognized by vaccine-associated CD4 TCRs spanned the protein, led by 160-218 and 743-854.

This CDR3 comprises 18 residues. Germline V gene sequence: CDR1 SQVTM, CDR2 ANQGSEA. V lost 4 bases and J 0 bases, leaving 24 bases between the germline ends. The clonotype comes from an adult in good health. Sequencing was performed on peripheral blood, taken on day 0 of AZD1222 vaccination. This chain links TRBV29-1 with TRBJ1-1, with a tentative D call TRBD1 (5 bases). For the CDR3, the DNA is TGCAGCGTTGGGGGGGTCTCCGACAAGACGAACCTGAACACTGAAGCTTTCTTT. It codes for CSVGGVSDKTNLNTEAFF.